The rows below give T cell receptor beta chains drawn from one sample of a study of shared clonotypes between healthy human individuals. Assay used: immunoSEQ multiplex PCR; TCRdb lists only in-frame clones, some missing. Seen here are 2 million to 2.5 million clones, roughly 93% observed once, and the top ten hold 0.35% to 0.5%. The specimen sequenced was naive CD4+ T cells from PBMCs. The receptors derive from a man aged 18 to 30 in good health. Some clones in this sample may be carry-over from other donors' samples. The CDR3 runs from the conserved cysteine through the conserved F or W. The order of the fields is J gene, V gene, D gene, clone size, CDR3 DNA, CDR3 protein. The D gene is left open where the match is weak. Size values are once, few and many counts, or a class for expanded clones, and some rows have none.

>TRBJ1-4|TRBV2|TRBD1|.
TGTGCCACCCGGGGGGGGACAGGGGATGAAAAACTGTTTTTT
CATRGGTGDEKLFF
>TRBJ1-1|TRBV19|.|.
TGTGCCAGTAGGAAAGGGTGGGAAAGCGGTGAAGCTTTCTTT
CASRKGWESGEAFF
>TRBJ1-1|TRBV6-1|TRBD1|.
TGTGCCAGCCGGGGACAGCAGAACACTGAAGCTTTCTTT
CASRGQQNTEAFF
>TRBJ2-6|TRBV5-8|TRBD1|.
TGTGCCAGCAGCTTAGGACAGGGGGCCGCTGGGGCCAACGTCCTGACTTTC
CASSLGQGAAGANVLTF
>TRBJ2-7|TRBV5-6|.|.
TGTGCCAGCAGCTTGGGAGGATTTTACTACGAGCAGTACTTC
CASSLGGFYYEQYF
>TRBJ2-2|TRBV6-1|TRBD2|.
TGTGCCAGCAGTGAATGGGGAGGGATGGGTACCGGGGAGCTGTTTTTT
CASSEWGGMGTGELFF
>TRBJ1-5|TRBV21-1|.|.
TGTGCCAGCAGACGGGCCCGGAGCAATCAGCCCCAGCATTTT
CASRRARSNQPQHF
>TRBJ2-6|TRBV5-6|.|.
TGTGCCAGCAGCTTGGACAGCTCTGGGGCCAACGTCCTGACTTTC
CASSLDSSGANVLTF
>TRBJ2-3|TRBV2|.|.
TGTGCCAGCAGCTTAGACACAGATACGCAGTATTTT
CASSLDTDTQYF
>TRBJ1-4|TRBV28|.|.
TGTGCCAGCAGTCGGTCAACTAATGAAAAACTGTTTTTT
CASSRSTNEKLFF
>TRBJ1-2|TRBV5-5|TRBD1|.
TGTGCCAGCAGCCGGTCTGGGGACAGGGAACCTGGCTACACCTTC
CASSRSGDREPGYTF
>TRBJ1-3|TRBV28|.|.
TGTGCCAGCAGTTTACGAACTTCCTTCGCTGGAAACACCATATATTTT
CASSLRTSFAGNTIYF
>TRBJ1-2|TRBV6-6|TRBD1|.
TGTGCCAGCAGTAATACAGGGGCCTATGGCTACACCTTC
CASSNTGAYGYTF
>TRBJ1-1|TRBV28|.|few
TGTGCCAGCAGCAGAGGTGGGGGGGTGCCCACTGAAGCTTTCTTT
CASSRGGGVPTEAFF
>TRBJ1-2|TRBV28|.|.
TGTGCCAGCAGTCTCAGGGGTAATGGCTACACCTTC
CASSLRGNGYTF
>TRBJ2-3|TRBV19|.|.
TGTGCCAGTAGTATCCTCATTGAGGAAGGTACGCAGTATTTT
CASSILIEEGTQYF
>TRBJ2-6|TRBV2|.|.
TGTGCCAGCAGTAGGAGCGCCGGGGCCAACGTCCTGACTTTC
CASSRSAGANVLTF
>TRBJ2-1|TRBV28|.|.
TGTGCCAGCAGTTTAAGCGGCGGGATCCCAGATGAGCAGTTCTTC
CASSLSGGIPDEQFF
>TRBJ2-1|TRBV5-1|.|.
TGCGCCAGCAGCTCCCAAGTGAGCGGTCCAAGGGGCAATGAGCAGTTCTTC
CASSSQVSGPRGNEQFF
>TRBJ1-5|TRBV19|TRBD1|.
TGTGCCAGTAGTATGTCCCACAGGGGTGGGCAGCCCCAGCATTTT
CASSMSHRGGQPQHF
>TRBJ1-4|TRBV29-1|TRBD1|.
TGCAGCGTAATCGGACAGGGACGGACAACTAATGAAAAACTGTTTTTT
CSVIGQGRTTNEKLFF
>TRBJ1-1|TRBV6-1|.|.
TGTGCCAGCAGTGAAGGGGCAAGCACTGAAGCTTTCTTT
CASSEGASTEAFF
>TRBJ2-1|TRBV7-6|TRBD2|.
TGTGCCAGCAGCGCCACTAGCGGCCGGGTGGATGAGCAGTTCTTC
CASSATSGRVDEQFF
>TRBJ2-1|TRBV28|TRBD1|.
TGTGCCAGCAGTTTAATCTCCGGACAGGGACACAATGAGCAGTTCTTC
CASSLISGQGHNEQFF
>TRBJ2-2|TRBV5-4|.|.
TGTGCCAGCAGCTTCCGGACAAGCGGCACCGGGGAGCTGTTTTTT
CASSFRTSGTGELFF
>TRBJ2-7|TRBV5-6|.|.
TGTGCCAGCAGCTTGGGCTGGAGCTCCTACGAGCAGTACTTC
CASSLGWSSYEQYF
>TRBJ2-1|TRBV9|TRBD2|.
TGTGCCAGCAGCTCAAGAGCGGGAGGGGGCTACAATGAGCAGTTCTTC
CASSSRAGGGYNEQFF
>TRBJ2-3|TRBV5-1|.|.
TGCGCCAGCAGCTTGGGAGGCCTCACAGATACGCAGTATTTT
CASSLGGLTDTQYF
>TRBJ1-1|TRBV4-1|.|few
TGCGCCAGCAGCCCCCCTGATAATGGGAACACTGAAGCTTTCTTT
CASSPPDNGNTEAFF
>TRBJ2-5|TRBV19|TRBD2|.
TGTGCCAGTAGTATAGCTAGCGGGGGATCCCAAGAGACCCAGTACTTC
CASSIASGGSQETQYF
>TRBJ1-4|TRBV5-4|TRBD1|.
TGTGCCAGCAGCTGGAGGGACAGCACTAATGAAAAACTGTTTTTT
CASSWRDSTNEKLFF
>TRBJ2-1|TRBV10-1|TRBD2|.
TGCGCCAGCAGTGATCGGGCGGGAGACGAGCAGTTCTTC
CASSDRAGDEQFF
>TRBJ2-1|TRBV6-4|TRBD1|once
TGTGCCAGCAGTGATCAGGGACAGGGGGCGCAAAAGTTCTTC
CASSDQGQGAQKFF
>TRBJ1-5|TRBV9|.|.
TGTGCCAGCAGCGTAGAGGGCTTTAGCAATCAGCCCCAGCATTTT
CASSVEGFSNQPQHF
>TRBJ2-1|TRBV27|TRBD2|.
TGTGCCAGCAGTTTGCGACTAGCGGGGGGGCCCTCCTACAATGAGCAGTTCTTC
CASSLRLAGGPSYNEQFF
>TRBJ2-3|TRBV27|.|.
TGTGCCAGCAGTCCGTGGGGAGGTACGCAGTATTTT
CASSPWGGTQYF
>TRBJ1-4|TRBV6-1|TRBD1|.
TGTGCCAGCAGTGTAGGACAGGGGGCCCTGAGGGAAAAACTGTTTTTT
CASSVGQGALREKLFF
>TRBJ2-3|TRBV7-6|TRBD1|.
TGTGCCAGCAGCAATCCGGGACAGAGCACAGATACGCAGTATTTT
CASSNPGQSTDTQYF
>TRBJ2-7|TRBV19|TRBD1|.
TGTGCCAGTAGTATGGGCACAGGGGGCGCAGCCTACGAGCAGTACTTC
CASSMGTGGAAYEQYF
>TRBJ2-7|TRBV13|TRBD2|.
TGTGCGAGGGGCCTAGCGGATTCCTACGAGCAGTACTTC
CARGLADSYEQYF
>TRBJ2-5|TRBV29-1|.|.
TGCAGCGTTAAGCGGTTGTACCAAGAGACCCAGTACTTC
CSVKRLYQETQYF
>TRBJ1-1|TRBV4-3|.|.
TGCGCCAGCAGCCAAGAGCGTCGGGGGGCGGGAACTGAAGCTTTCTTT
CASSQERRGAGTEAFF
>TRBJ1-4|TRBV6-4|.|.
TGTGCCAGCAGTGACGTCCGGGGCCCAACTAATGAAAAACTGTTTTTT
CASSDVRGPTNEKLFF
>TRBJ1-4|TRBV9|.|few
TGTGCCAGCAGCGTGAGGGACGTCGGGGGTGAAAAACTGTTTTTT
CASSVRDVGGEKLFF
>TRBJ2-2|TRBV15|TRBD2|.
TGTGCCACCAGCAGAGACGGGACTAGCGGACTCAGGGAGCTGTTTTTT
CATSRDGTSGLRELFF
>TRBJ1-2|TRBV14|.|once
TGTGCCAGCAGCCAACCCGGCCTCGCCAGTGGCTACACCTTC
CASSQPGLASGYTF
>TRBJ1-3|TRBV28|.|few
TGTGCCAGCAGTCCTGGACGGAACTCTGGAAACACCATATATTTT
CASSPGRNSGNTIYF
>TRBJ2-3|TRBV19|.|.
TGTGCCAGTAGAGGGGGTTCCACAGATACGCAGTATTTT
CASRGGSTDTQYF
>TRBJ2-3|TRBV7-6|.|.
TGTGCCAGCAGCTTAGTTGGGACCCGCACAGATACGCAGTATTTT
CASSLVGTRTDTQYF
>TRBJ2-1|TRBV7-3|.|.
TGTGCCAGCAGCTTGGAAGGGGATGAGCAGTTCTTC
CASSLEGDEQFF
>TRBJ1-1|TRBV28|.|.
TGTGCCATATATAAGAACACTGAAGCTTTCTTT
CAIYKNTEAFF
>TRBJ1-5|TRBV28|.|.
TGTGCCATCTCGTACCCGGGGACGGGCAATCAGCCCCAGCATTTT
CAISYPGTGNQPQHF
>TRBJ2-7|TRBV18|.|.
TGTGCCAGCTCGCCGGCCAGCTACGAGCAGTACTTC
CASSPASYEQYF
>TRBJ2-7|TRBV7-3|TRBD2|.
TGTGCCAGCAGCACTACCGGGACTAGCGGGTCCACCTACGAGCAGTACTTC
CASSTTGTSGSTYEQYF
>TRBJ1-4|TRBV2|.|.
TGTGCCAGTCACAGGTCTGGACTTGGGGAAAAACTGTTTTTT
CASHRSGLGEKLFF
>TRBJ2-7|TRBV18|.|.
TGTGCCAGCTCACCAGGTGCTGCCGACGAGCAGTACTTC
CASSPGAADEQYF
>TRBJ2-1|TRBV5-1|.|few
TGCGCCAGCAGCTTGAATCCGGAGTCCTACAATGAGCAGTTCTTC
CASSLNPESYNEQFF
>TRBJ1-1|TRBV7-2|.|once
TGTGCCAGCAGCCCAGACAGCAACACTGAAGCTTTCTTT
CASSPDSNTEAFF
>TRBJ2-1|TRBV5-1|TRBD2|.
TGCGCCAGCAGCTTGGGGGGACTAGGGGTCGAGCAGTTCTTC
CASSLGGLGVEQFF